This T cell receptor beta chain is from a study of control samples from healthy donors and cancer patients. V was pared by 2 bases and J by 1 base, with 7 bases between. This CDR3 has 14 amino acids. The germline V gene has CDR1 LGHNA and CDR2 YSLEER. This clone turned up a few times. Profiling relied on immunoSEQ multiplex PCR, and the TCRdb table lists in-frame clones only, not all of them. The sample consists of about 82,000 clones, 94% of them appearing once. The source material was blood. This clonotype was obtained from a woman under 30 in good health. The V and J genes are TRBV4-3 and TRBJ2-3; D is unresolved. The CDR3, as DNA: TGCGCCAGCAGCCAACGTGTCGGCACAGATACGCAGTATTTT. It yields the protein CASSQRVGTDTQYF.